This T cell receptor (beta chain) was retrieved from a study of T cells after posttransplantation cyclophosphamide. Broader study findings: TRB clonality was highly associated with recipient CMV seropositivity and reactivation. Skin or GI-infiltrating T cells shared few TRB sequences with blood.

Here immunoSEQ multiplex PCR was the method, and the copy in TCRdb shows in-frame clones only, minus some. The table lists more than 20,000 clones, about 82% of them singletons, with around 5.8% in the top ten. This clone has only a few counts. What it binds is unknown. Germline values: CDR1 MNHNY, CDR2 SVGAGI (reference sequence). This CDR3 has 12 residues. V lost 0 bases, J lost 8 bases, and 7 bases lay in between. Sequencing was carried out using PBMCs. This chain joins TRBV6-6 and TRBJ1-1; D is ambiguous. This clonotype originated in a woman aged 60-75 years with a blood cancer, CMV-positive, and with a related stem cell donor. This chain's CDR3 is CASSYSGREAFF. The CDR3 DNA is TGTGCCAGCAGTTACTCCGGCAGGGAAGCTTTCTTT.